These 12 T cell receptor beta chains were sequenced from one sample in a study of T cell responses to AZD1222 COVID-19 vaccine. Assay: immunoSEQ multiplex PCR; the TCRdb copy retains only in-frame clones and omits some. The top ten hold roughly 3.9% of the sample, which has about 170,000 clones, approximately 95% seen once. Sequences were derived from peripheral blood, sampled on day 0 of AZD1222 vaccination. The receptors shown here come from an adult in good health.

The chain joins TRBV6-5 to TRBJ1-1; 7 bases map to TRBD1. There are 13 residues in the CDR3. The germline V gene has CDR1 MNHEY and CDR2 SVGAGI. V lost 10 bases, J lost 7 bases, and 12 bases stayed unmatched. CDR3 DNA: TGTGCCACTACAGAGAGGGGGCCCTTTGAAGCTTTCTTT. Translated, it gives CATTERGPFEAFF.

The chain combines TRBV5-6 with TRBJ1-6; D perhaps matches TRBD1 (5 bases). The V gene lost 0 bases and the J gene lost 3 bases, with 7 bases spanning the gap. In germline, CDR1 is SGHDT, CDR2 YYEEEE. There are 15 residues in the CDR3. CDR3 nucleotide sequence: TGTGCCAGCAGCTTGGCGGGGGTCTATAATTCACCCCTCCACTTT. Translating it yields CASSLAGVYNSPLHF.

The chain carries TRBV5-1 and TRBJ1-2; D is ambiguous. The CDR3 is 13 residues long. CDR1 SGHRS and CDR2 YFSETQ come from the germline V gene. V was cut by 1 base and J by 5 bases, with 9 bases left in between. For the CDR3, the DNA is TGCGCCAGCAGCTTGCAGGAGGAGTATGGCTACACCTTC. Protein: CASSLQEEYGYTF.

This clone was seen just once. This chain links TRBV19 with TRBJ1-5, with TRBD1 identical over 8 bases. Germline CDR1 reads LNHDA; CDR2 reads SQIVND (reference sequence). V gave up 2 bases and J gave up 2 bases; unmatched junction bases: 8. The CDR3 has 17 amino acids. The CDR3 is CASSISSVGQGNQPQHF. The CDR3 DNA is TGTGCCAGTAGTATAAGTTCAGTGGGACAGGGCAATCAGCCCCAGCATTTT. The full variable domain, rest sourced from reference TRBV19 and TRBJ1-5, is DGGITQSPKYLFRKEGQNVTLSCEQNLNHDAMYWYRQDPGQGLRLIYYSQIVNDFQKGDIAEGYSVSREKKESFPLTVTSAQKNPTAFYLCASSISSVGQGNQPQHFGDGTRLSIL.

The J gene is TRBJ1-5, the V gene TRBV5-1; no clear D. In germline, CDR1 is SGHRS, CDR2 YFSETQ. V was cut by 4 bases and J by 1 base, with 9 bases left in between. This CDR3 contains 14 residues. The CDR3 loop is CASSPDGSNQPQHF. DNA of the CDR3: TGCGCCAGCAGCCCAGACGGGAGCAATCAGCCCCAGCATTTT.

V and J are TRBV5-4 and TRBJ2-3; 7 bases match TRBD1. V lost 3 bases to trimming and J lost 4 bases; unmatched junction nucleotides: 5. The CDR3 is 14 residues long. Germline-derived CDR1 and CDR2 are SGHNT and YYREEE (reference sequence). CDR3 residues: CASSSRQGSDTQYF. CDR3 DNA sequence: TGTGCCAGCAGCTCCCGACAGGGATCAGATACGCAGTATTTT.

V usage is TRBV6-5 and J usage is TRBJ1-1; D is ambiguous. Trimming cost V 2 bases and J 9 bases, with 16 bases left between them. This CDR3 region has 14 residues. CDR1 is MNHEY and CDR2 is SVGAGI in the germline V gene. The CDR3 here is CASSYRTGFNQAFF. The CDR3 nucleotides are TGTGCCAGCAGTTACCGGACGGGTTTCAATCAAGCTTTCTTT.

V and J are TRBV5-1 and TRBJ1-2, with D unresolved. CDR3 length: 16 amino acids. Trimming stripped 0 bases from V and 4 bases from J, with 16 bases between. CDR1 is SGHRS and CDR2 is YFSETQ in the germline V gene. The CDR3 coding sequence is TGCGCCAGCAGCTTGGCCCAGCCGGCACAAGCCTATGGCTACACCTTC. It specifies CASSLAQPAQAYGYTF.

The chain couples TRBV18 to TRBJ2-7, with 9 bases fitting TRBD2. The junction had 6 bases not matched to a gene; V was cut back by 4 bases and J by 5 bases. This CDR3 region has 14 residues. CDR1 and CDR2 from the germline V gene are KGHSH and LQKENI. CDR3 protein: CASSRLAGTDEQYF. The CDR3 DNA reads as TGTGCCAGCTCACGTCTAGCGGGAACCGACGAGCAGTACTTC.

V gene TRBV19 combines with J gene TRBJ2-7; D remains ambiguous. CDR3 size: 15 residues. Trimming took off 5 bases at V and 3 bases at J, with 17 bases between the two ends. Germline V CDR1 and CDR2: LNHDA, SQIVND (reference sequence). The CDR3 loop reads CASSAPFLNYYEQYF. DNA of the CDR3: TGTGCCAGTAGTGCCCCGTTCCTTAATTACTACGAGCAGTACTTC. The variable domain in full, completed from reference TRBV19 and TRBJ2-7, reads DGGITQSPKYLFRKEGQNVTLSCEQNLNHDAMYWYRQDPGQGLRLIYYSQIVNDFQKGDIAEGYSVSREKKESFPLTVTSAQKNPTAFYLCASSAPFLNYYEQYFGPGTRLTVT.

The CDR3 sequence: CASSQRTGHEELFF. Here the CDR3 DNA reads TGTGCCAGCAGCCAACGCACTGGGCACGAGGAGCTGTTTTTT. The chain carries TRBV5-4 and TRBJ2-2; no reliable D call. Germline V gene sequence: CDR1 SGHNT, CDR2 YYREEE (reference sequence). V was pared by 4 bases and J by 10 bases, with 17 bases between. The CDR3 loop spans 14 amino acids.

This clone was counted a single time. The J gene is TRBJ1-1, the V gene TRBV2; a weak D match, TRBD1 (6 bases). Germline V lookup: CDR1 SNHLY, CDR2 FYNNEI. Deletions cut 10 bases from V and 6 bases from J, with 15 bases between. The CDR3 is 12 residues long. DNA for the CDR3: TGTGCCACCACTGGGGACATCTCTGAAGCTTTCTTT. This sequence encodes CATTGDISEAFF.